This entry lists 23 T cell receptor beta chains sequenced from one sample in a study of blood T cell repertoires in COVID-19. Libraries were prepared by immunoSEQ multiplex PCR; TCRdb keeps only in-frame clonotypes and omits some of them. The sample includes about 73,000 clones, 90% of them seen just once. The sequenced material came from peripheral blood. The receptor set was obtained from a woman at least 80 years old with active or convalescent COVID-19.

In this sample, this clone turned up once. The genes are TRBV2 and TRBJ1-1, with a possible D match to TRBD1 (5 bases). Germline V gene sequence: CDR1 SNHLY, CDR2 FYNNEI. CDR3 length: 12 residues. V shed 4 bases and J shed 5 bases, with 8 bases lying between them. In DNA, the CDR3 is TGTGCCAGCAGTGTCCAGGGAACTGAAGCTTTCTTT. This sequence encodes CASSVQGTEAFF.

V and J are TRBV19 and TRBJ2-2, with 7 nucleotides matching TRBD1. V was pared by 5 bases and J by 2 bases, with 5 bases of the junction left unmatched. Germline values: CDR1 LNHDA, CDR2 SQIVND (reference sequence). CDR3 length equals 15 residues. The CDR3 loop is CASSSDRVNTGELFF. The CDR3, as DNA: TGTGCCAGTAGTTCCGACAGGGTAAACACCGGGGAGCTGTTTTTT. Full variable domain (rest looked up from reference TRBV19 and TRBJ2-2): DGGITQSPKYLFRKEGQNVTLSCEQNLNHDAMYWYRQDPGQGLRLIYYSQIVNDFQKGDIAEGYSVSREKKESFPLTVTSAQKNPTAFYLCASSSDRVNTGELFFGEGSRLTVL.

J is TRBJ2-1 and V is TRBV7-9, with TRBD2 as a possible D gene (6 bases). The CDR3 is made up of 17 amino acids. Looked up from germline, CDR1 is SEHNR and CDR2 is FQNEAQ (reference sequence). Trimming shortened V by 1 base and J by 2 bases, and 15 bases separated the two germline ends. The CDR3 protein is CASSLEGLAKPYNEQFF. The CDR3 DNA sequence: TGTGCCAGCAGCTTAGAGGGCCTAGCGAAGCCCTACAATGAGCAGTTCTTC. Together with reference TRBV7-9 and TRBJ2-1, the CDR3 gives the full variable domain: DTGVSQNPRHKITKRGQNVTFRCDPISEHNRLYWYRQTLGQGPEFLTYFQNEAQLEKSRLLSDRFSAERPKGSFSTLEIQRTEQGDSAMYLCASSLEGLAKPYNEQFFGPGTRLTVL.

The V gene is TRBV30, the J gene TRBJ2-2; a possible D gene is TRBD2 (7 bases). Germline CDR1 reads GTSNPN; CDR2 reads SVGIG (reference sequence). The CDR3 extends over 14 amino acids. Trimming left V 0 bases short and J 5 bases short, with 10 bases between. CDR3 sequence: CAWSVRGGTGELFF. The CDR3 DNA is TGTGCCTGGAGTGTAAGGGGGGGTACCGGGGAGCTGTTTTTT.

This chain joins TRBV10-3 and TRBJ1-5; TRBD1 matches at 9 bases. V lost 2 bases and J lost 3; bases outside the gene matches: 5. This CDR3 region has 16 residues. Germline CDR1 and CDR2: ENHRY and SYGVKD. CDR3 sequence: CAISEDRGGFNQPQHF. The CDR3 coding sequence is TGTGCCATCAGTGAGGACAGGGGGGGCTTCAATCAGCCCCAGCATTTT.

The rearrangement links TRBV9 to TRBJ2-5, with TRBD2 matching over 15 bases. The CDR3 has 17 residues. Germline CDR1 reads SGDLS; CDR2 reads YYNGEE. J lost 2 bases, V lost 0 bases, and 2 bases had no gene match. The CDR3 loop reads CASSVVGTSGGQETQYF. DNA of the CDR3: TGTGCCAGCAGCGTAGTGGGGACTAGCGGGGGGCAAGAGACCCAGTACTTC. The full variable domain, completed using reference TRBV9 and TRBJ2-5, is DSGVTQTPKHLITATGQRVTLRCSPRSGDLSVYWYQQSLDQGLQFLIQYYNGEERAKGNILERFSAQQFPDLHSELNLSSLELGDSALYFCASSVVGTSGGQETQYFGPGTRLLVL.

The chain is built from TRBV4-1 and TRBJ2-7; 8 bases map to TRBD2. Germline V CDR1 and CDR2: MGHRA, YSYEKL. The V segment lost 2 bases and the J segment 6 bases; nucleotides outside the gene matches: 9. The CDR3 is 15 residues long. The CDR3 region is CASSQSPGGGREQYF. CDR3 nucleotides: TGCGCCAGCAGCCAAAGCCCCGGGGGGGGCCGCGAGCAGTACTTC.

CDR3 in DNA: TGTGCCAGCAGCTTAGGACTCAGCACAGATACGCAGTATTTT. Its protein product is CASSLGLSTDTQYF. The gene calls are TRBV11-2 and TRBJ2-3; D is unclear. Germline V lookup: CDR1 SGHAT, CDR2 FQNNGV. This CDR3 spans 14 amino acids. V lost 1 base and J lost 0, with 5 bases in between.

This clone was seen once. CDR3 amino acids: CASRTLRGAGTRGAQYF. The CDR3 DNA reads as TGCGCCAGCAGAACACTCCGAGGGGCGGGGACCCGAGGGGCCCAGTACTTC. The V and J genes are TRBV10-1 and TRBJ2-5; TRBD2 might be the D (6 bases). Trimming took 6 bases from V and 9 from J, leaving 29 bases between them. Per germline, CDR1 WNHNN and CDR2 SYGVQD (reference sequence). The CDR3 runs to 17 residues.

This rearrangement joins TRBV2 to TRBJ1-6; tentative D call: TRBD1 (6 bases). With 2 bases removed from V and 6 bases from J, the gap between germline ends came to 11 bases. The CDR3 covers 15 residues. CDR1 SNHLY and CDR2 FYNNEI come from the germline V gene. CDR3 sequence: CASSELGGLNSPLHF. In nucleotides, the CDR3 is TGTGCCAGCAGTGAATTGGGGGGGCTTAATTCACCCCTCCACTTT.

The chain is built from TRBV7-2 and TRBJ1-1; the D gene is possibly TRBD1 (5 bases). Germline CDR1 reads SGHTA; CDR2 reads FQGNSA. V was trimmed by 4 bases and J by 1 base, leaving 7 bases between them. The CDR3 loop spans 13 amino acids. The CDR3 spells CASSYGGNTEAFF. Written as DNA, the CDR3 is TGTGCCAGCAGCTACGGGGGGAACACTGAAGCTTTCTTT.

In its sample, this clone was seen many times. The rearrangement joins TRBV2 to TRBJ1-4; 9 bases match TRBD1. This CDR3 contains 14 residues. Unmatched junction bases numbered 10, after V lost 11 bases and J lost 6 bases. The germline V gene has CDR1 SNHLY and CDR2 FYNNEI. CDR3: CAGTGGEEYEKLFF. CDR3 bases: TGTGCCGGTACAGGGGGCGAAGAATATGAAAAACTGTTTTTT.

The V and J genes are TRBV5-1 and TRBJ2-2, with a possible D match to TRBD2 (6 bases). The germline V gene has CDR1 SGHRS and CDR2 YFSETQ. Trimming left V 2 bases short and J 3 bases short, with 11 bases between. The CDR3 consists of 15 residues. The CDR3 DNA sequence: TGCGCCAGCAGCTTTGCGGGGTTGGACACCGGGGAGCTGTTTTTT. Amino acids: CASSFAGLDTGELFF.

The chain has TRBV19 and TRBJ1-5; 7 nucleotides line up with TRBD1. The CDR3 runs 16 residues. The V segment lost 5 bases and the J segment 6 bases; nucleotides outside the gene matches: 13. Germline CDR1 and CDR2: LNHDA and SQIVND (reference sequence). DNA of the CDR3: TGTGCCAGTAGTTCCCAGACAGGGTGGAACGGTCAGCCCCAGCATTTT. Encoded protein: CASSSQTGWNGQPQHF. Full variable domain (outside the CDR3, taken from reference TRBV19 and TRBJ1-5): DGGITQSPKYLFRKEGQNVTLSCEQNLNHDAMYWYRQDPGQGLRLIYYSQIVNDFQKGDIAEGYSVSREKKESFPLTVTSAQKNPTAFYLCASSSQTGWNGQPQHFGDGTRLSIL.

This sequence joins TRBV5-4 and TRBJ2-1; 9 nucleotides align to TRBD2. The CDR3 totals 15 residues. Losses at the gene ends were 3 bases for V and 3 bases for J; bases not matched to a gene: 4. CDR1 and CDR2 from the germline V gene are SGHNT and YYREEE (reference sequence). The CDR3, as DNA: TGTGCCAGCAGCTGGGGCGGGGGGGTCTACAATGAGCAGTTCTTC. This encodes CASSWGGGVYNEQFF.

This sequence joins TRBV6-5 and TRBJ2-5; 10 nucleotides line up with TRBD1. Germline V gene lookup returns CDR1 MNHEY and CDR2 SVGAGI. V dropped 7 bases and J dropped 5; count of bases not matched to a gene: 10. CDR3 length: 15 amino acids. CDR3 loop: CASNRRQGAGETQYF. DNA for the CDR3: TGTGCCAGCAATCGCAGACAGGGGGCAGGGGAGACCCAGTACTTC.

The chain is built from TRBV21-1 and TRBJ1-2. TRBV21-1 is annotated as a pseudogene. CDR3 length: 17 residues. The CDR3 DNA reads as TGTGCCAGCAGCAAAGCGCTAGATGAAGGCGCTAACTATGGCTACACCTTC. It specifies CASSKALDEGANYGYTF.

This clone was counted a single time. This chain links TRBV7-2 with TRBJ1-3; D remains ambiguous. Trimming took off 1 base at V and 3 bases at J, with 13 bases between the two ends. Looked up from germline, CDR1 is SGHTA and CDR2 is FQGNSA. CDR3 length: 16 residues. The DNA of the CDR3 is TGTGCCAGCAGCTTAGGGTCGGGTTCCTTTGGAAACACCATATATTTT. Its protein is CASSLGSGSFGNTIYF.

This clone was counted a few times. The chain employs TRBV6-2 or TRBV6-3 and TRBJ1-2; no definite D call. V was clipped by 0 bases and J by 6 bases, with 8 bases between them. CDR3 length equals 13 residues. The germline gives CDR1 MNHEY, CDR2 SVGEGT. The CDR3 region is CASSYSLRDGYTF. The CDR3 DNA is TGTGCCAGCAGTTACTCCTTGAGGGATGGCTACACCTTC.

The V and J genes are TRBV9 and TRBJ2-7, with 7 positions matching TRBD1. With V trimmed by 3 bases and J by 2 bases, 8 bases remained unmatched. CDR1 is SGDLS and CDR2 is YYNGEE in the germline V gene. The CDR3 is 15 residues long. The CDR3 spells CASSARQGATYEQYF. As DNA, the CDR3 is TGTGCCAGCAGCGCCCGACAGGGAGCCACCTACGAGCAGTACTTC.

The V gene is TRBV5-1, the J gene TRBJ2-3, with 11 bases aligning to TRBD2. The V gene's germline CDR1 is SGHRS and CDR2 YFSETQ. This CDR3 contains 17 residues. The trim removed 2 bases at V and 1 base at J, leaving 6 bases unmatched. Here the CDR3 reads CASSLPLAGGRTDTQYF. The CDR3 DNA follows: TGCGCCAGCAGCTTACCTCTAGCGGGGGGCCGCACAGATACGCAGTATTTT. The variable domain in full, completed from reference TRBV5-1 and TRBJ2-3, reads KAGVTQTPRYLIKTRGQQVTLSCSPISGHRSVSWYQQTPGQGLQFLFEYFSETQRNKGNFPGRFSGRQFSNSRSEMNVSTLELGDSALYLCASSLPLAGGRTDTQYFGPGTRLTVL.

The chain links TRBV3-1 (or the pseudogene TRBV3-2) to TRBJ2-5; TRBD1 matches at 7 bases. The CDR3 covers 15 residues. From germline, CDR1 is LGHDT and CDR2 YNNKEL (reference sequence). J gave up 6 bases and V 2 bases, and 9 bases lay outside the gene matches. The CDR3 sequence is CASSQRGQTRKTQYF. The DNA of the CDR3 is TGTGCCAGCAGCCAAAGGGGACAGACAAGAAAGACCCAGTACTTC.

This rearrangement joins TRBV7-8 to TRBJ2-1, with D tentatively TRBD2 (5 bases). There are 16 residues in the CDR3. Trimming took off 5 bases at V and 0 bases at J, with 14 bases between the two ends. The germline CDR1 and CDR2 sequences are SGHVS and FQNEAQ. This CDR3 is CASSTLAISSYNEQFF. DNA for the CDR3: TGTGCCAGCAGCACCCTAGCAATTAGCTCCTACAATGAGCAGTTCTTC.